Here is one T cell receptor beta chain with its context. The target of this receptor is not known. This may arise from a read error, as a much more abundant clone is one base away. These data come from a study of neurological immune-mediated disorders (dated by TCRdb to 2018 to 2020). About the study as a whole: The study compared peripheral blood TCR-beta repertoires of HTLV-I-associated myelopathy (HAM/TSP) patients, multiple sclerosis patients and healthy controls using UMI-based sequencing. Longitudinal samples, technical triplicates and paired sorted CD4+ and CD8+ T-cell subsets, alongside PBMC samples, were included among the approximately 110 TCR-beta libraries. Of the approximately 65 subjects in the cohort, roughly 14 were HAM/TSP patients, around 34 were multiple sclerosis patients, and roughly 20 were healthy controls.

The investigation overall reported the following: TCR clonal expansion was highest in HAM/TSP patients and lowest in MS patients, with MS patients falling below even healthy controls. No identical CDR3 amino acid sequences were found to be shared among expanded clones across subjects, suggesting that TCR-beta repertoires were private in all groups.

Libraries from unsorted PBMCs were made from 2 million PBMCs kept in RNAlater at -80 degrees C until RNA extraction. PBMCs were separated from peripheral blood using Ficoll-Hypaque density gradient centrifugation and then cryopreserved in liquid nitrogen. The germline V gene sets CDR1 to SGHRS and CDR2 to YFSETQ. Trimming takes 1 base off V and 6 bases off J; junction bases not matched to a gene: 15. The cysteine opens and the phenylalanine closes a CDR3 of 17 amino acids. Only the CDR3 DNA stays, 51 bases, in frame from base 1. To synthesize cDNA, template-switch 5'RACE was performed with a primer carrying a 10-nucleotide random unique molecular identifier so that each TCR transcript was tagged. Each sequencing run produced over 160 million TCR-beta sequences covering 15-18 subjects. The RNeasy kit was used to extract total RNA. Using the KAPA Real-time Library Amplification kit, TCR-beta VDJ regions were amplified with primers for the TCR constant region and the 5'RACE anchor. A first PCR added sample indexes and Illumina adaptors, and a second PCR then raised library yield. After Ampure bead purification, the TCR product of roughly 650 bp was size-selected on a 2% E-gel SizeSelection system. Before pooling, library quality was checked on a Bioanalyzer, concentration was measured with Qubit, and libraries were quantified with the Kapa Library Quantification kit. Paired-end 2 x 150 bp sequencing of the libraries was performed on an Illumina HiSeq 2500. To increase sequence diversity, about 24-32% phiX was spiked into each library pool. The authors processed their data as follows. The UMI-based MiGEC pipeline processed quality-filtered reads and removed over 80% of raw TCR sequences during error correction. IMGT germline references were used for alignment of VDJ genes, and clonotypes were defined by a unique CDR3 amino acid sequence together with V-J genes. VDJtools evaluated clonal expansion, Shannon diversity and CDR3 relatedness (CalcPairwiseDistances, ClusterSamples); CLCbio workbench built phylogenetic trees. Using coefficient-of-variation modelling across technical triplicates, the study counted a clone as expanded if it had at least 8 unique UMIs. The public reads were run again by TCRdb, first through fastp at Q25 and then through MiXCR, and only productive beta chains were kept. Every CDR3 protein is listed once, alongside the most common genes and DNA of its rows. The V and J calls and clone size come from TCRdb's table, not from the authors' own analysis. This sample gives 50,000 to 75,000 distinct CDR3 sequences in total; roughly 13% of them show up just once. The top ten constitute about 11% of the sample.

Specimen: PBMCs. This TCR was sampled from a woman aged 55-69 years with HTLV-1-associated myelopathy (HAM/TSP). The receptor chain draws on TRBV5-1 and TRBJ2-7; 8 middle bases align to TRBD2. CDR3 sequence: CASSLNVSGGPGIEQYF. The nucleotide sequence is TGCGCCAGCAGCTTGAACGTATCGGGAGGGCCTGGTATCGAGCAGTACTTC.